The 32 T cell receptor beta chains below were found in one sample sequenced in a study of blood T cells in healthy people across ages. A J-beta primer mix and a sample-barcoded 5' primer were used in a second PCR of roughly 7 to 12 cycles. TCRdb re-derived calls from the 5' RACE reads in MiXCR, one entry per CDR3 protein. This sample has about 970,000 distinct CDR3 sequences, with roughly 51% found just once. Sequencing used blood. The receptors were gathered from a woman between 55 and 75 years old in good health.

This chain connects TRBV10-2 to TRBJ2-7, with D perhaps TRBD2 (6 bases). In germline, CDR1 is WSHSY, CDR2 SAAADI. This CDR3 has 14 amino acids. The ends were cut back, 3 bases at V and 12 bases at J, with 21 bases in the middle. The CDR3 DNA reads TGCGCCAGCAGTGAAGCAGTTCCGGGAGAAGTTCCGTACTTC. Translation gives CASSEAVPGEVPYF.

This clonotype turned up a few times. The rearrangement joins TRBV4-2 to TRBJ2-3; perhaps TRBD2 as D (7 bases). V shed 6 bases and J shed 5 bases, with 18 bases lying between them. The CDR3 extends over 15 amino acids. Germline CDR1 LGHNA, CDR2 YNFKEQ. CDR3 sequence reads: CASRTLRGAGDTQYF. The CDR3 DNA follows: TGTGCCAGCAGAACTCTCCGGGGGGCCGGAGATACGCAGTATTTT.

The chain has TRBV20-1 and TRBJ2-7; D is unclear. The ends were cut back, 6 bases at V and 2 bases at J, with 26 bases in the middle. The CDR3 runs 17 residues. Germline V lookup: CDR1 DFQATT, CDR2 SNEGSKA (reference sequence). CDR3 sequence (DNA): TGCAGTGCGCATAGTATTCCGGTAGGAGTGAGGACCTACGAGCAGTACTTC. Its translation is CSAHSIPVGVRTYEQYF.

This clonotype was detected ten times or more. The chain links TRBV11-2 to TRBJ2-5, with D tentatively TRBD1 or TRBD2 (5 bases each). Between the trimmed V and J ends, which lost 3 bases and 7 bases, there was a span of 18 bases. Per germline, CDR1 SGHAT and CDR2 FQNNGV. The CDR3 loop spans 15 amino acids. This CDR3 is CASSFSGPEGGTQYF. Here the CDR3 DNA reads TGTGCCAGCAGCTTTTCGGGGCCCGAGGGCGGGACCCAGTACTTC.

The chain has TRBV4-3 and TRBJ2-1; 10 positions agree with TRBD1. Germline CDR1 and CDR2: LGHNA and YSLEER. The CDR3 totals 15 residues. The V gene end was trimmed by 5 bases and the J gene end by 5 bases; junction bases not matched to a gene: 6. The CDR3 sequence: CASSARDRGNNEQFF. The CDR3 region has the DNA TGCGCCAGCAGCGCTAGGGACAGGGGCAACAATGAGCAGTTCTTC.

The V call is TRBV18, the J call TRBJ2-7; 9 positions match TRBD1. The V and J ends lost 7 bases and 1 base, in that order; junction bases with no gene match: 5. The CDR3 is made up of 14 amino acids. Germline CDR1 and CDR2: KGHSH and LQKENI. CDR3 DNA: TGTGCCAGCTTCTCCGGGACAGGGTCCTACGAGCAGTACTTC. Its translation: CASFSGTGSYEQYF.

The table lists this clonotype with a count of one. The junction and the germline gene differ at one end; a read error may be behind it. The chain has TRBV7-2 and TRBJ2-7; D call uncertain. This CDR3 is 11 amino acids long. The germline gives CDR1 SGHTA, CDR2 FQGNSA. This CDR3 is CASSSAYKQYF. The CDR3 nucleotides are TGTGCCAGCAGCTCCGCCTACAAGCAGTACTTC.

The CDR3 coding sequence is TGTGCCAGCAGCTTAGGGACCTCGTTTCACAATGAGCAGTTCTTC. This translates into CASSLGTSFHNEQFF. V is TRBV7-8 and J is TRBJ2-1; no firm D call. V was cut by 1 base and J by 5 bases, with 12 bases left in between. The germline CDR1 and CDR2 sequences are SGHVS and FQNEAQ. The CDR3 contains 15 residues.

The table lists this clonotype with a count of one. The junction and the germline gene differ at one end; a read error may be behind it. CDR3 in DNA: TGTGCCAGCAACTTAAAGGTTCGAACAGGATATTTGCATGAGCAGTTCTTC. The encoded protein is CASNLKVRTGYLHEQFF. This sequence joins TRBV11-2 and TRBJ2-1, with D perhaps matching TRBD1 (5 bases). Germline lookup yields CDR1 SGHAT and CDR2 FQNNGV. CDR3 length: 17 residues.

In its sample, this clonotype was seen a few times. The chain carries TRBV20-1 and TRBJ2-7; 12 positions match TRBD2. The CDR3 consists of 13 residues. Germline CDR1 is DFQATT and CDR2 is SNEGSKA (reference sequence). Trimming at V came to 7 bases and at J to 5 bases, leaving 6 bases not matched to a gene. The CDR3, as DNA: TGCAGTGTTAGGGCTAGCGGGAGGGACGAGCAGTACTTC. Amino acids: CSVRASGRDEQYF.

This clonotype was seen more than once but under ten times. CDR3 nucleotides: TGTGCCAGCAGCCACGGGACAGCTTACAATGAGCAGTTCTTC. Protein sequence: CASSHGTAYNEQFF. The chain has TRBV6-2 or TRBV6-3 and TRBJ2-1; 7 nucleotides agree with TRBD1. The CDR3 runs to 14 residues. V shed 6 bases and J 4 bases; nucleotides not matched to a gene: 6. CDR1 and CDR2 (germline): MNHEY, SVGEGT.

This sequence joins TRBV29-1 and TRBJ2-7; TRBD1 matches 9 bases. V was pared by 0 bases and J by 4 bases, with 7 bases of the junction left unmatched. Germline assignment: CDR1 SQVTM and CDR2 ANQGSEA. This CDR3 comprises 15 residues. The CDR3 is CSVEDRGTGKYEQYF. The CDR3 nucleotides read TGCAGCGTTGAAGATCGGGGGACAGGGAAATACGAGCAGTACTTC.

This chain connects TRBV20-1 to TRBJ2-5, with 13 nucleotides matching TRBD2. Trimming removed 0 bases from V and 11 bases from J; junction bases left unmatched: 9. Germline V gene sequence: CDR1 DFQATT, CDR2 SNEGSKA (reference sequence). The CDR3 runs 15 residues. CDR3 region: CSAREGGLAGDEQYF. CDR3 sequence (DNA): TGCAGTGCTAGAGAGGGTGGACTAGCGGGAGATGAGCAGTACTTC.

V is TRBV5-1 and J is TRBJ2-2; D tentatively reads TRBD1 or TRBD2 (5 bases each). Germline V CDR1 and CDR2: SGHRS, YFSETQ. The CDR3 has 17 amino acids. Between the trimmed V and J ends, which lost 4 bases and 5 bases, there was a span of 21 bases. CDR3 coding DNA: TGCGCCAGCAGCGGGTCCGGGACCGCCATTGGGACCGGGGAGCTGTTTTTT. It yields the protein CASSGSGTAIGTGELFF.

The chain joins TRBV4-2 to TRBJ1-1; D possibly corresponds to TRBD1 (6 bases). Trimming removed 1 base from V and 5 bases from J, with 20 bases in between. The CDR3 is 17 amino acids. Germline assignment: CDR1 LGHNA and CDR2 YNFKEQ. The CDR3, as DNA: TGTGCCAGCAGCCAAGTTTTGCGGGGGCACGGGTCGACTGAAGCTTTCTTT. Translation gives CASSQVLRGHGSTEAFF.

The chain carries TRBV9 and TRBJ2-5; no clear D gene. The length of the CDR3 is 13 residues. With 0 bases removed from V and 5 bases from J, the gap between germline ends came to 8 bases. CDR1 and CDR2 (germline): SGDLS, YYNGEE. Written as DNA, the CDR3 is TGTGCCAGCAGCGTAGGGGTAGGGGAGACCCAGTACTTC. This encodes CASSVGVGETQYF.

This clonotype was seen a handful of times. This sequence joins TRBV27 and TRBJ2-3, with 7 bases lining up with TRBD1. CDR1 is MNHEY, CDR2 SMNVEV, per germline (reference sequence). With V trimmed by 6 bases and J by 5 bases, 5 bases remained unmatched. This CDR3 spans 13 amino acids. CDR3 amino acids: CASRKGGGDTQYF. The CDR3 bases are TGTGCCAGCAGAAAAGGGGGCGGAGATACGCAGTATTTT.

This chain uses TRBV10-3 with TRBJ1-5; tentative D call: TRBD1 (6 bases). V lost 6 bases and J 0 bases, leaving 12 bases between the germline ends. Germline V gene sequence: CDR1 ENHRY, CDR2 SYGVKD. There are 15 residues in the CDR3. In DNA, the CDR3 is TGTGCCATCAGCCCTGGACAGAATAGCAATCAGCCCCAGCATTTT. Encoded protein: CAISPGQNSNQPQHF.

This chain uses TRBV9 with TRBJ2-1; 7 positions agree with TRBD2. Germline values: CDR1 SGDLS, CDR2 YYNGEE. The CDR3 totals 13 residues. Trimming took 3 bases from V and 4 from J; bases not matched to a gene: 1. In DNA, the CDR3 is TGTGCCAGCAGCGGGCGGGGGTACAATGAGCAGTTCTTC. It encodes CASSGRGYNEQFF.

The V gene is TRBV20-1, the J gene TRBJ2-5, with D possibly being TRBD2 (5 bases). CDR3 length: 12 amino acids. Per the germline V gene, CDR1 is DFQATT and CDR2 is SNEGSKA (reference sequence). The CDR3 region has the DNA TGCAGCCCCGGGGTCGGGGAAGAGACCCAGTACTTC. Translation: CSPGVGEETQYF.

This chain connects TRBV28 to TRBJ2-1; the match to TRBD2 covers 10 bases. From germline, CDR1 is MDHEN and CDR2 SYDVKM. The CDR3 contains 15 residues. Germline trimming cut 2 bases from V and 7 bases from J; bases unmatched to any gene: 5. The CDR3 region is CASSLGASGRNEQFF. As DNA, the CDR3 is TGTGCCAGCAGTTTAGGGGCTAGCGGGAGAAATGAGCAGTTCTTC.

As concerns this clonotype: The junction differs from germline at one of its ends, possibly a read error. This chain joins TRBV20-1 and TRBJ1-5; unclear D gene. CDR1 is DFQATT, CDR2 SNEGSKA, per germline (reference sequence). The CDR3 sequence is 16 residues long. In DNA, the CDR3 is TGCAGTGCTAGAGATGCGACGACGCTGGTCAATCAGCCACAGCATTTT. Translating it yields CSARDATTLVNQPQHF.

CDR3 residues: CSVESQPAWEQYF. The CDR3 region has the DNA TGCAGCGTTGAGTCACAGCCTGCATGGGAGCAGTACTTC. V gene TRBV29-1 combines with J gene TRBJ2-5, with D possibly matching TRBD2 (5 bases). V was trimmed by 3 bases and J by 11 bases, leaving 19 bases between them. This CDR3 comprises 13 residues. The germline CDR1 and CDR2 sequences are SQVTM and ANQGSEA.

The rearrangement joins TRBV29-1 to TRBJ2-1; 11 bases align to TRBD2. The CDR3 spans 14 residues. Germline loops: CDR1 SQVTM, CDR2 ANQGSEA. V trimming: 4 bases; J trimming: 13 bases; junction bases outside the gene matches: 12. CDR3 sequence: CSVGGLAGGETQFF. The CDR3 nucleotides read TGCAGCGTTGGGGGCCTAGCGGGAGGAGAGACCCAGTTCTTC.

This chain uses TRBV11-2 with TRBJ2-4; TRBD2 agrees at 7 bases. Germline V CDR1 and CDR2: SGHAT, FQNNGV. The ends lost 0 bases at V and 0 bases at J; junction bases unmatched: 11. The CDR3 has 19 residues. This CDR3 reads CASSLEAGWAPLAKNIQYF. As DNA, the CDR3 is TGTGCCAGCAGCTTAGAAGCGGGATGGGCCCCCCTAGCCAAAAACATTCAGTACTTC.

The chain carries TRBV20-1 and TRBJ2-3, with TRBD2 identical over 12 bases. The trim removed 6 bases at V and 6 bases at J, leaving 7 bases unmatched. The CDR3 runs to 14 residues. Germline-derived CDR1 and CDR2 are DFQATT and SNEGSKA (reference sequence). The DNA of the CDR3 is TGCAGTGCAGCGACTAGCGGGAGACTCGATACGCAGTATTTT. It translates to CSAATSGRLDTQYF.

At least ten counts were recorded for this clonotype. The genes are TRBV29-1 and TRBJ2-7; D is uncertain. The CDR3 contains 11 residues. Looked up from germline, CDR1 is SQVTM and CDR2 is ANQGSEA. V was clipped by 4 bases and J by 4 bases, with 8 bases between them. This CDR3 reads CSVVTGYEQYF. CDR3 bases: TGCAGCGTTGTTACCGGGTACGAGCAGTACTTC.

This clonotype occurred once. One end of the junction varies from germline; a read error may be responsible. The V and J genes are TRBV4-3 and TRBJ2-7; the match to TRBD1 covers 7 bases. This CDR3 has 14 amino acids. In germline, CDR1 is LGHNA, CDR2 YSLEER. In DNA form, the CDR3 reads TGCACCAGCAGCCAGGGACAGTTCGACAATGAGCAGTACTTC. This gives the protein CTSSQGQFDNEQYF.

This chain uses TRBV29-1 with TRBJ2-3; D is unresolved. V was cut by 6 bases and J by 1 base, with 11 bases left in between. CDR1 and CDR2 from the germline V gene are SQVTM and ANQGSEA. The CDR3 covers 13 residues. The CDR3 nucleotides are TGCAGCGTCCCTTTCTTGGGCACAGATACGCAGTATTTT. Its protein product is CSVPFLGTDTQYF.

The chain uses TRBV14 and TRBJ2-7, with TRBD2 identical over 7 bases. The V gene's germline CDR1 is SGHDN and CDR2 FVKESK. The V segment lost 2 bases and the J segment 0 bases; nucleotides outside the gene matches: 13. This CDR3 has 18 residues. CDR3 residues: CASSQMASWGTNSYEQYF. The CDR3 nucleotides read TGTGCCAGCAGCCAAATGGCCAGTTGGGGGACTAACTCCTACGAGCAGTACTTC.

The chain has TRBV15 and TRBJ2-1; TRBD2 is a possible D gene (5 bases). Between the trimmed V and J ends, which lost 3 bases and 4 bases, there was a span of 13 bases. The CDR3 is made up of 15 amino acids. Germline CDR1 reads LNHNV; CDR2 reads YYDKDF (reference sequence). The chain's CDR3 is CATSRSGSLYNEQFF. As DNA, the CDR3 is TGTGCCACCAGCAGGTCGGGGAGTCTTTACAATGAGCAGTTCTTC.

The chain is built from TRBV7-2 and TRBJ2-4; D might be TRBD2 (6 bases). The assigned J gene may be wrong: the sequence end matches TRBJ2-5 better. The germline CDR1 and CDR2 sequences are SGHTA and FQGNSA. The CDR3 has 14 amino acids. CDR3 in DNA: TGTGCCAGCGCTAAACCGTACGGGAGTGAGACCCAGTACTTC. Translation: CASAKPYGSETQYF.